Listed here are 32 T cell receptor beta chains from one sample, sequenced in a study of OX40 agonist ivuxolimab in advanced cancers. The method was immunoSEQ multiplex PCR; TCRdb's version includes in-frame clones alone and lacks a portion of them. Of about 71,000 clones listed, roughly three quarters are singletons. The sequencing used CD4+ or CD8+ T cells sorted from blood, collected in a trial of the OX40 agonist ivuxolimab. The origin of the receptors is an adult with an advanced solid tumor such as melanoma, head and neck, liver or kidney cancer.

The chain uses TRBV6-1 and TRBJ1-1; the match to TRBD1 covers 7 bases. The CDR3 loop spans 16 amino acids. Trimming cost V 1 base and J 5 bases; bases outside gene matches: 10. In germline, CDR1 is MNHNS, CDR2 SASEGT. The CDR3 is CASSEGDRVVRTEAFF. As DNA, the CDR3 is TGTGCCAGCAGTGAAGGAGACAGGGTTGTACGGACTGAAGCTTTCTTT.

The chain is built from TRBV7-2 and TRBJ1-2; D remains unclear. CDR1 and CDR2 (germline): SGHTA, FQGNSA. V was trimmed by 6 bases and J by 8 bases, leaving 16 bases between them. This CDR3 spans 13 amino acids. The CDR3 bases are TGTGCCAGCAGGGCAGAAGGCTCGAGGGGCTACACCTTC. Translating it yields CASRAEGSRGYTF.

This clone has just one count. The chain employs TRBV7-3 and TRBJ2-1, with TRBD1 matching 7 bases. Germline V CDR1 and CDR2: SGHTA, FQGTGA. Unmatched junction bases numbered 7, after V lost 4 bases and J lost 4 bases. The CDR3 covers 15 residues. DNA for the CDR3: TGTGCCAGCAGCTCATTACAGGGGCCATACAATGAGCAGTTCTTC. Encoded protein: CASSSLQGPYNEQFF. Using reference TRBV7-3 and TRBJ2-1 for the parts outside the CDR3, the full variable domain is GAGVSQTPSNKVTEKGKYVELRCDPISGHTALYWYRQSLGQGPEFLIYFQGTGAADDSGLPNDRFFAVRPEGSVSTLKIQRTERGDSAVYLCASSSLQGPYNEQFFGPGTRLTVL.

This chain joins TRBV7-6 and TRBJ2-5; the match to TRBD2 covers 12 bases. V was clipped by 0 bases and J by 2 bases; unmatched bases: 4. Germline values: CDR1 SGHVS, CDR2 FNYEAQ. This CDR3 contains 17 residues. The CDR3 reads CASSLAPTSGGQETQYF. The DNA for the CDR3 is TGTGCCAGCAGCTTAGCGCCCACTAGCGGGGGGCAAGAGACCCAGTACTTC.

The chain links TRBV4-3 to TRBJ2-1; 11 nucleotides line up with TRBD2. Looked up from germline, CDR1 is LGHNA and CDR2 is YSLEER. The V and J ends lost 1 base and 4 bases, in that order; junction bases with no gene match: 12. This CDR3 is 19 amino acids long. DNA for the CDR3: TGCGCCAGCAGCCAAGGCGTAGCGGGAGGGCCTTTAACTTACAATGAGCAGTTCTTC. It encodes CASSQGVAGGPLTYNEQFF.

The V call is TRBV5-1, the J call TRBJ1-4; D gene unclear. Germline CDR1 reads SGHRS; CDR2 reads YFSETQ. CDR3 length equals 13 residues. V lost 0 bases and J lost 14, with 14 bases in between. The CDR3 coding sequence is TGCGCCAGCAGCTTGGATCTTGGAGGATGGCTGTTTTTT. It is translated as CASSLDLGGWLFF.

The chain employs TRBV6-5 and TRBJ1-2; 7 nucleotides match TRBD1. CDR1 MNHEY and CDR2 SVGAGI come from the germline V gene. There are 15 residues in the CDR3. The ends lost 0 bases at V and 3 bases at J; junction bases unmatched: 4. CDR3 bases: TGTGCCAGCAGTTACTCAGACAGGGCGGACTATGGCTACACCTTC. It codes for CASSYSDRADYGYTF.

This chain joins TRBV6-5 and TRBJ1-5; weak D call: TRBD1 (6 bases). V was shortened by 7 bases and J by 6 bases, with 19 bases between the two germline ends. Looked up from germline, CDR1 is MNHEY and CDR2 is SVGAGI. The CDR3 is 15 residues long. The CDR3 DNA is TGTGCCAGCAAGGGGGGGGGACACCAAGCTCAGCCCCAGCATTTT. Translated, it gives CASKGGGHQAQPQHF.

The chain uses TRBV18 and TRBJ2-4; 9 nucleotides line up with TRBD1. J gave up 2 bases and V 3 bases, and 11 bases lay outside the gene matches. The CDR3 runs to 18 residues. The germline CDR1 and CDR2 sequences are KGHSH and LQKENI. As DNA, the CDR3 is TGTGCCAGCTCACCCTTCCTTCAGACAGGGGGGTCCAAAAACATTCAGTACTTC. It is translated as CASSPFLQTGGSKNIQYF.

This clone was counted a single time. The V and J genes are TRBV11-2 and TRBJ2-7, with D possibly being TRBD2 (6 bases). The CDR3 contains 15 residues. Trimming stripped 3 bases from V and 0 bases from J, with 12 bases between. Germline CDR1 is SGHAT and CDR2 is FQNNGV. In nucleotides, the CDR3 is TGTGCCAGCAGCTTCAATAGCGGTCCCTCCTACGAGCAGTACTTC. It codes for CASSFNSGPSYEQYF.

Note on this clone: Within the sample, other DNA sequences also encode this same CDR3. The chain recombines TRBV7-2 with TRBJ1-5; unclear D gene. V shed 1 base and J shed 1 base, with 2 bases lying between them. The CDR3 is 13 amino acids. Germline loops: CDR1 SGHTA, CDR2 FQGNSA. The CDR3 is CASSLVSNQPQHF. CDR3 coding DNA: TGTGCCAGCAGCTTAGTAAGCAATCAGCCCCAGCATTTT.

This clone was counted between two and nine times. V is TRBV10-2 and J is TRBJ2-4; D assignment may be TRBD1 or TRBD2 (5 bases each). This CDR3 comprises 15 residues. The germline gives CDR1 WSHSY, CDR2 SAAADI. The germline V and J ends were trimmed by 6 bases and 3 bases, with 15 bases remaining between them. In DNA form, the CDR3 reads TGCGCCAGCAGCGGGAACGGGGCTAGCAAAAACATTCAGTACTTC. Encoded protein: CASSGNGASKNIQYF.

The rearrangement joins TRBV4-2 to TRBJ1-5; D might be TRBD1 (5 bases). Trimming removed 0 bases at V and 7 bases at J, with 13 bases between. The germline V gene has CDR1 LGHNA and CDR2 YNFKEQ. The CDR3 length is 15 residues. CDR3 sequence: CASSQDRAGGQPQHF. CDR3 nucleotides: TGTGCCAGCAGCCAAGACCGCGCCGGGGGGCAGCCCCAGCATTTT.

The rearrangement joins TRBV25-1 to TRBJ2-5; TRBD2 matches at 10 bases. Looked up from germline, CDR1 is MGHDK and CDR2 is SYGVNS. The CDR3 spans 16 residues. V shed 4 bases and J 3 bases; nucleotides not matched to a gene: 8. CDR3 sequence reads: CASSASSGTSEETQYF. The DNA for the CDR3 is TGTGCCAGCAGTGCGTCCTCCGGGACTAGCGAAGAGACCCAGTACTTC.

This clone was seen once. The chain combines TRBV19 with TRBJ2-3; maybe TRBD2 (5 bases). There are 16 residues in the CDR3. CDR1 and CDR2 from the germline V gene are LNHDA and SQIVND (reference sequence). The ends were cut back, 3 bases at V and 6 bases at J, with 19 bases in the middle. The CDR3 sequence is CASSISYGLAGDTQYF. The CDR3 DNA reads as TGTGCCAGTAGTATCTCGTATGGTCTAGCTGGTGATACGCAGTATTTT.

The V call is TRBV27, the J call TRBJ2-7; 11 nucleotides line up with TRBD2. The J segment lost 7 bases and the V segment lost 3 bases, leaving 8 bases of the junction unmatched. Germline V gene sequence: CDR1 MNHEY, CDR2 SMNVEV (reference sequence). The length of the CDR3 is 15 residues. The CDR3 here is CASSFDSGGVREQYF. In DNA, the CDR3 is TGTGCCAGCAGTTTCGATAGCGGGGGGGTGCGGGAGCAGTACTTC.

The chain is built from TRBV7-9 and TRBJ1-1; D unclear. Trimming cost V 7 bases and J 2 bases, with 14 bases left between them. The CDR3 contains 14 residues. In germline, CDR1 is SEHNR, CDR2 FQNEAQ (reference sequence). CDR3 residues: CASIVNSVNTEAFF. The CDR3 DNA reads as TGTGCCAGCATCGTGAACAGCGTTAACACTGAAGCTTTCTTT.

The V and J genes are TRBV11-2 and TRBJ2-7, with TRBD2 matching 9 bases. Trimming took 5 bases from V and 12 from J; bases not matched to a gene: 8. CDR3 length: 12 residues. Per the germline V gene, CDR1 is SGHAT and CDR2 is FQNNGV. The DNA for the CDR3 is TGTGCCAGCAGCCCAGGACTAGCGAAACTGTACTTC. This sequence encodes CASSPGLAKLYF. Filled out from reference TRBV11-2 and TRBJ2-7, the complete variable domain reads EAGVAQSPRYKIIEKRQSVAFWCNPISGHATLYWYQQILGQGPKLLIQFQNNGVVDDSQLPKDRFSAERLKGVDSTLKIQPAKLEDSAVYLCASSPGLAKLYFGPGTRLTVT.

This rearrangement joins TRBV6-1 to TRBJ1-5; D unresolved. Germline CDR1 is MNHNS and CDR2 is SASEGT. V was cut by 6 bases and J by 3 bases, with 9 bases left in between. This CDR3 has 13 amino acids. For the CDR3, the DNA is TGTGCCAGCAGCTTAGACTACAATCAGCCCCAGCATTTT. It specifies CASSLDYNQPQHF.

The rearrangement uses TRBV4-1 and TRBJ2-4, with 7 bases identical to TRBD2. The CDR3 totals 16 residues. Looked up from germline, CDR1 is MGHRA and CDR2 is YSYEKL. V dropped 1 base and J dropped 4; count of bases not matched to a gene: 7. The CDR3 spells CASSQVTGGLKNIQYF. CDR3 nucleotides: TGCGCCAGCAGCCAAGTAACGGGGGGATTAAAAAACATTCAGTACTTC.

The chain combines TRBV28 with TRBJ1-1; 8 nucleotides line up with TRBD1. Germline lookup yields CDR1 MDHEN and CDR2 SYDVKM. This CDR3 spans 14 amino acids. Trimming cost V 5 bases and J 3 bases; bases outside gene matches: 5. The chain's CDR3 is CASSPGQGDTEAFF. Written as DNA, the CDR3 is TGTGCCAGCAGTCCCGGACAGGGCGACACTGAAGCTTTCTTT.

The CDR3 sequence is CASSSTLIGQSGNTEAFF. The CDR3 DNA sequence: TGTGCCAGCAGCTCTACACTCATCGGACAGTCCGGAAACACTGAAGCTTTCTTT. V gene TRBV7-9 combines with J gene TRBJ1-1; a possible D gene is TRBD1 (6 bases). Trimming took off 4 bases at V and 2 bases at J, with 23 bases between the two ends. This CDR3 contains 18 residues. Germline V gene sequence: CDR1 SEHNR, CDR2 FQNEAQ (reference sequence).

The CDR3: CASSALQGVSYNSPLHF. The CDR3 DNA follows: TGCGCCAGCAGCGCACTACAGGGAGTGTCCTATAATTCACCCCTCCACTTT. The rearrangement links TRBV5-1 to TRBJ1-6, with D tentatively TRBD1 (6 bases). The ends were cut back, 4 bases at V and 1 base at J, with 15 bases in the middle. CDR3 length: 17 amino acids. Per germline, CDR1 SGHRS and CDR2 YFSETQ.

The chain employs TRBV6-4 and TRBJ2-1, with D perhaps given as TRBD1 or TRBD2 (5 bases each). V was cut by 2 bases and J by 10 bases, with 12 bases left in between. The CDR3 totals 13 residues. From germline, CDR1 is MRHNA and CDR2 SNTAGT. The CDR3 DNA follows: TGTGCCAGCAGTGACGGAACGGGACGCGAGCAGTTCTTC. Its protein product is CASSDGTGREQFF.

This sequence joins TRBV11-2 and TRBJ2-5; TRBD2 agrees at 12 bases. The CDR3 totals 17 residues. Germline values: CDR1 SGHAT, CDR2 FQNNGV. Trimming cost V 3 bases and J 4 bases; bases outside gene matches: 9. The CDR3 coding sequence is TGTGCCAGCAGCTTCGCTAGCGGGGGGGCTGGGAGAGAGACCCAGTACTTC. Amino acid sequence: CASSFASGGAGRETQYF. Complete variable domain (other parts from reference TRBV11-2 and TRBJ2-5): EAGVAQSPRYKIIEKRQSVAFWCNPISGHATLYWYQQILGQGPKLLIQFQNNGVVDDSQLPKDRFSAERLKGVDSTLKIQPAKLEDSAVYLCASSFASGGAGRETQYFGPGTRLLVL.

This clone showed up just once. For the CDR3, the DNA is TGTGCCAGCAGGTTCGGGCCTTCGGCCTACGAGCAGTACTTC. This codes for CASRFGPSAYEQYF. The chain links TRBV2 to TRBJ2-7; D gene ambiguous. The CDR3 is made up of 14 amino acids. Per germline, CDR1 SNHLY and CDR2 FYNNEI. V gave up 6 bases and J gave up 2 bases, with 14 bases separating them.

The V call is TRBV4-1, the J call TRBJ1-3; maybe TRBD1 (5 bases). CDR1 is MGHRA and CDR2 is YSYEKL in the germline V gene. The CDR3 runs 14 residues. Trimming took off 5 bases at V and 7 bases at J, with 15 bases between the two ends. This chain's CDR3 is CASSDSGRTNTIYF. CDR3 nucleotide sequence: TGCGCCAGCAGCGACTCGGGACGCACCAACACCATATATTTT.

This clone was counted once. The rearrangement joins TRBV4-3 to TRBJ2-7; either TRBD1 or TRBD2 may supply D (6 bases each). V lost 0 bases, J lost 1 base, and 10 bases lay in between. Germline V gives CDR1 LGHNA, CDR2 YSLEER. There are 15 residues in the CDR3. The CDR3 sequence: CASSQDGGPSYEQYF. The CDR3 DNA reads as TGCGCCAGCAGCCAAGATGGGGGGCCTTCCTACGAGCAGTACTTC.

The genes are TRBV7-2 and TRBJ2-5; TRBD2 matches 10 bases. Germline CDR1 SGHTA, CDR2 FQGNSA. There are 16 residues in the CDR3. V lost 2 bases, J lost 5 bases, and 8 bases stayed unmatched. Here the CDR3 DNA reads TGTGCCAGCAGCTTAAGGGCTAGCGGGAGTTGGGAGACCCAGTACTTC. Residues: CASSLRASGSWETQYF.

This clone has just a few counts. The chain recombines TRBV6-5 with TRBJ1-3, with D uncertain. This CDR3 has 15 residues. V dropped 4 bases and J dropped 1 base, with 11 bases sitting between them. The germline V gene encodes CDR1 MNHEY and CDR2 SVGAGI. Here the CDR3 reads CASSSFTRSGNTIYF. The CDR3 DNA follows: TGTGCCAGCAGTTCATTCACTCGATCTGGAAACACCATATATTTT.

This chain uses TRBV6-1 with TRBJ1-2; TRBD1 might be the D (6 bases). Trimming removed 3 bases from V and 6 bases from J, with 20 bases in between. Germline assignment: CDR1 MNHNS and CDR2 SASEGT. CDR3 length equals 16 residues. The CDR3 loop reads CASSDQGRKRVDGYTF. CDR3 nucleotide sequence: TGTGCCAGCAGTGACCAGGGGAGGAAGAGGGTCGATGGCTACACCTTC.

This clone was picked up a small number of times. V is TRBV6-6 and J is TRBJ1-2; possible D gene TRBD1, 6 bases. Germline CDR1 and CDR2: MNHNY and SVGAGI (reference sequence). The CDR3 covers 14 residues. The V and J ends lost 6 bases and 3 bases respectively, with 14 bases between them. CDR3 coding DNA: TGTGCCAGCAGGGAACCGGGACACGACTATGGCTACACCTTC. It translates to CASREPGHDYGYTF.